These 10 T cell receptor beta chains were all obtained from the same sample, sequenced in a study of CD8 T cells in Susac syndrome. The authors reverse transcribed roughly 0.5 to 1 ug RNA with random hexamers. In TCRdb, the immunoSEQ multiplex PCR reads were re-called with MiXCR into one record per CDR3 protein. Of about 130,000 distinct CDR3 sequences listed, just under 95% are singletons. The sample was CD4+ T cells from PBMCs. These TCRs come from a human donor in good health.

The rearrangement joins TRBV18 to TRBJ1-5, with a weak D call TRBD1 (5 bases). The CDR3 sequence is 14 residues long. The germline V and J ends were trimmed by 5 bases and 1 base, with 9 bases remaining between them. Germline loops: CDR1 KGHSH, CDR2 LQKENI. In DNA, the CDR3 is TGTGCCAGCTCATTCCAGGGAAGCAATCAGCCCCAGCATTTT. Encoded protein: CASSFQGSNQPQHF.

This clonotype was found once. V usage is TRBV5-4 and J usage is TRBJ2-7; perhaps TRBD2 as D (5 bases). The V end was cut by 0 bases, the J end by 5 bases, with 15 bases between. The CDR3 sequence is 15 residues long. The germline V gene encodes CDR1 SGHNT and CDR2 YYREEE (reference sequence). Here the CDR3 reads CASSLGLASGNEQYF. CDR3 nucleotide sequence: TGTGCCAGCAGCTTGGGGCTTGCCTCGGGGAACGAGCAGTACTTC.

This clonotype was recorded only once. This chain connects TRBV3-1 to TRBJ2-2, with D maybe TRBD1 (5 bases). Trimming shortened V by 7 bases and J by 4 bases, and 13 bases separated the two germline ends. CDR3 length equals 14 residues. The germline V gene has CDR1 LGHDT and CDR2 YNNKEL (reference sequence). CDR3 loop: CASTQQGGTGELFF. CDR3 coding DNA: TGTGCCAGCACCCAGCAGGGTGGCACCGGGGAGCTGTTTTTT. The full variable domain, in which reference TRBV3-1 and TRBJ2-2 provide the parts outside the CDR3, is DTAVSQTPKYLVTQMGNDKSIKCEQNLGHDTMYWYKQDSKKFLKIMFSYNNKELIINETVPNRFSPKSPDKAHLNLHINSLELGDSAVYFCASTQQGGTGELFFGEGSRLTVL.

Here the CDR3 reads CSVKGQSYEQYF. CDR3 coding DNA: TGCAGCGTGAAGGGACAGTCCTACGAGCAGTACTTC. The rearrangement uses TRBV29-1 and TRBJ2-7; the match to TRBD1 covers 7 bases. The CDR3 consists of 12 residues. Germline CDR1 SQVTM, CDR2 ANQGSEA. With 6 bases clipped from V and 1 base from J, the junction kept 3 bases outside the gene matches.

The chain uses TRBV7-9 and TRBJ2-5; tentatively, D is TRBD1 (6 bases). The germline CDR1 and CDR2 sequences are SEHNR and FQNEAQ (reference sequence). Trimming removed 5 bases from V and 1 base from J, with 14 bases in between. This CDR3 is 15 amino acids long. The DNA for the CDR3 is TGTGCCAGCAGCGCCGCACAGGGACCCCAAGAGACCCAGTACTTC. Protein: CASSAAQGPQETQYF.

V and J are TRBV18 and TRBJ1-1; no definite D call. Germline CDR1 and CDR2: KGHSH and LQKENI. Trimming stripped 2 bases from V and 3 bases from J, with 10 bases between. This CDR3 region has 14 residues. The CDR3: CASSPVKSDTEAFF. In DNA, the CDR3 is TGTGCCAGCTCACCAGTCAAATCGGACACTGAAGCTTTCTTT.

The CDR3 nucleotides read TGTGCCAGCAGCCCCCAGCTAGGGGCCAGCGAGGTCGAGCAGTACTTC. Protein product: CASSPQLGASEVEQYF. This sequence joins TRBV7-2 and TRBJ2-7; possible D gene TRBD1, 5 bases. The CDR3 is made up of 16 amino acids. Germline V lookup: CDR1 SGHTA, CDR2 FQGNSA. V lost 5 bases and J 6 bases, leaving 23 bases between the germline ends.

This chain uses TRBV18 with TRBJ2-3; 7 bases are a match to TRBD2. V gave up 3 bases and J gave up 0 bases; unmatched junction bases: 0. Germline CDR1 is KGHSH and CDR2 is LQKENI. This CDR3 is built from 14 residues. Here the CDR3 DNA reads TGTGCCAGCTCACCGGGGGGGAGCACAGATACGCAGTATTTT. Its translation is CASSPGGSTDTQYF.

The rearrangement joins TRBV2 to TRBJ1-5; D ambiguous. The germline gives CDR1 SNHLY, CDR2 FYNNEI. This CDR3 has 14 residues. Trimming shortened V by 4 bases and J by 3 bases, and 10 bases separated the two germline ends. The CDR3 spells CASSVDNHNQPQHF. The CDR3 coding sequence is TGTGCCAGCAGTGTCGACAACCACAATCAGCCCCAGCATTTT.

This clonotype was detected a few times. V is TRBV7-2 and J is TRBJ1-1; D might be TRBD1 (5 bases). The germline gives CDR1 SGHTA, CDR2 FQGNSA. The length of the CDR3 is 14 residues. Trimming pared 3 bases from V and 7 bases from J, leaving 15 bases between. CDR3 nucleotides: TGTGCCAGCAGCTTGCCCCAGGGTAAGAATGAAGCTTTCTTT. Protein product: CASSLPQGKNEAFF.